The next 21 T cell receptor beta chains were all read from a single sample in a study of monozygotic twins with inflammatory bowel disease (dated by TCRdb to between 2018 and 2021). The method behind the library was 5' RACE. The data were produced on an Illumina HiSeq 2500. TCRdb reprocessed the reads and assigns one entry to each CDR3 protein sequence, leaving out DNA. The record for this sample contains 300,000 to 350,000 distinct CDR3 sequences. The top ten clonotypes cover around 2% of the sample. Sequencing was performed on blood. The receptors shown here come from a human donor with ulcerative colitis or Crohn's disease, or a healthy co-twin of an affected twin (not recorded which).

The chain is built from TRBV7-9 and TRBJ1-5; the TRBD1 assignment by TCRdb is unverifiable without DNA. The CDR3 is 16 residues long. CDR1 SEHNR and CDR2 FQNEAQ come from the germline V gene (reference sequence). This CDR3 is CASSTGAYDRGQPQHF.

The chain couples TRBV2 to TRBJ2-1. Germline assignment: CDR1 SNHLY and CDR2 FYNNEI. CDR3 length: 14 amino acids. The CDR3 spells CANTLGNSYNEQFF.

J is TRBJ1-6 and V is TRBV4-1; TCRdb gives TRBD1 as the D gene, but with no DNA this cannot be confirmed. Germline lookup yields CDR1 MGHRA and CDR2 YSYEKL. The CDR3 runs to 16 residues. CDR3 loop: CASSQFGTANNSPLHF.

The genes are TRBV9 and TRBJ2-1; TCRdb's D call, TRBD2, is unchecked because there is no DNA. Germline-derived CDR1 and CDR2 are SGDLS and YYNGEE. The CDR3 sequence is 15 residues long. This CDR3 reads CASSVGLAVGGEQFF. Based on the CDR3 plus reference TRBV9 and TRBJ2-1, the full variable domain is DSGVTQTPKHLITATGQRVTLRCSPRSGDLSVYWYQQSLDQGLQFLIQYYNGEERAKGNILERFSAQQFPDLHSELNLSSLELGDSALYFCASSVGLAVGGEQFFGPGTRLTVL.

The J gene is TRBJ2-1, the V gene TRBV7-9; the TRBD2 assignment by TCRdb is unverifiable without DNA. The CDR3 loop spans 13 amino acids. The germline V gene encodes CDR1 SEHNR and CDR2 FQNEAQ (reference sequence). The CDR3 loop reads CASSQSGPIEQFF.

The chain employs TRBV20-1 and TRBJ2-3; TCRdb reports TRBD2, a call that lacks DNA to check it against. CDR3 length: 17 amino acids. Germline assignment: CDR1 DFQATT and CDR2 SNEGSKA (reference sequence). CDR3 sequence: CSARLTGGPEGTDTQYF.

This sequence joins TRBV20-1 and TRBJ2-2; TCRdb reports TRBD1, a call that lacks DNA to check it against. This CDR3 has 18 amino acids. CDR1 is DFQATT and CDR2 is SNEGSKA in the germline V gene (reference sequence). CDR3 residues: CSAHRGRKFTANTGELFF.

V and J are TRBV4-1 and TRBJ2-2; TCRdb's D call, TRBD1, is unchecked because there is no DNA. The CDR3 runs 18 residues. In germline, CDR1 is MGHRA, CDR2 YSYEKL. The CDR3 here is CASSQEAMGGSGTGELFF.

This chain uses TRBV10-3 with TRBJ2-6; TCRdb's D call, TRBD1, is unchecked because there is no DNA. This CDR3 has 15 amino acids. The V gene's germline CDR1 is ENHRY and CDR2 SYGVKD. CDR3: CATHRGSSGANVLTF.

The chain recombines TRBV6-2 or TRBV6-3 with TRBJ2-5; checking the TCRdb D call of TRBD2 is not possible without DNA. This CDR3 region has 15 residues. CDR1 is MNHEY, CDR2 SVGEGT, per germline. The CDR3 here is CASSWTSGSPETQYF.

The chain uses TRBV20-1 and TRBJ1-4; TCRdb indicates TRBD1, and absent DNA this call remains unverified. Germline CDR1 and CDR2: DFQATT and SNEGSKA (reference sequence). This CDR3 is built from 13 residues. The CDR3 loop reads CSAAGQDHEKLFF.

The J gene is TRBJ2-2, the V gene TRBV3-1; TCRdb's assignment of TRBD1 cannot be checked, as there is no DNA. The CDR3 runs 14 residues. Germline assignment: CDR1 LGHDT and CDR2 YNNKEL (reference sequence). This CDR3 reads CASSLLGQFGELFF.

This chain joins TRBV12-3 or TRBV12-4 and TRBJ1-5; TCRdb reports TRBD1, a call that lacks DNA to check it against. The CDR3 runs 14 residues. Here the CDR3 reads CASRGPAGFQPQHF.

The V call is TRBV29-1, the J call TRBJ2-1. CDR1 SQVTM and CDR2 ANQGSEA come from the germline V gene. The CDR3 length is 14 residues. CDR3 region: CSVVGSSDLNEQFF.

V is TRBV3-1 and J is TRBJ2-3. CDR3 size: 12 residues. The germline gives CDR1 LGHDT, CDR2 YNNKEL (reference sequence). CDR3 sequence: CASSQGTVSRYF.

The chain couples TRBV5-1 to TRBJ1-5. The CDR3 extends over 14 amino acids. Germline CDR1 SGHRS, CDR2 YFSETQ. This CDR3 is CASSPRGDNQPQHF.

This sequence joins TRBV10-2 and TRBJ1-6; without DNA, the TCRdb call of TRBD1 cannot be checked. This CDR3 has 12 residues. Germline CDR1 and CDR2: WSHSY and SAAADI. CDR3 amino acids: CASTDRSSPLHF.

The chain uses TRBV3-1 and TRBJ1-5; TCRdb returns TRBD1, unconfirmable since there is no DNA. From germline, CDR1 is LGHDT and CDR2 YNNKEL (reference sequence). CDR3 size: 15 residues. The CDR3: CASSQDAGGGQPQHF.

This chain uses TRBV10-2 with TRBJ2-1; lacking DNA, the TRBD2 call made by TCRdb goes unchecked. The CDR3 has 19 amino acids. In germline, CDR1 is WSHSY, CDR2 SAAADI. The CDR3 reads CASSGRVLAGGPGSDEQFF.

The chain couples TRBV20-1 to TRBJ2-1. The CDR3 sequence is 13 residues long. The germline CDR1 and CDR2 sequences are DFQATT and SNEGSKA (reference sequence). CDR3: CSASGRRNNEQFF.

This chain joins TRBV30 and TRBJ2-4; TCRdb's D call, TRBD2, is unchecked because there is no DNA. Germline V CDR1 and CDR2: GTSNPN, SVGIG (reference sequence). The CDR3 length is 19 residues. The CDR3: CAWSPPGLQRLVAKNIQYF.